This T cell receptor beta chain was profiled in a study of cytomegalovirus exposure and HLA in healthy donors. Background on the study: An early data release held some 85 million unique TCRs from HLA-typed donors.

In the PCR, 60 Vbeta and 13 Jbeta primers were used. Profiled with immunoSEQ multiplex PCR; TCRdb holds only in-frame clones, not every one. The table records approximately 150,000 clones, roughly 84% of them present only once. Trimming stripped 3 bases from V and 6 bases from J, with 17 bases between. Looked up from germline, CDR1 is LNHDA and CDR2 is SQIVND (reference sequence). The CDR3 runs to 16 residues. Sequenced input: PBMCs. This receptor was taken from a young man in good health and CMV-seronegative. The rearrangement joins TRBV19 to TRBJ1-4, with D maybe TRBD1 (5 bases). The CDR3 DNA sequence: TGTGCCAGTAGTATGTACCTTTTCGTAGGGGATGAAAAACTGTTTTTT. Protein: CASSMYLFVGDEKLFF.